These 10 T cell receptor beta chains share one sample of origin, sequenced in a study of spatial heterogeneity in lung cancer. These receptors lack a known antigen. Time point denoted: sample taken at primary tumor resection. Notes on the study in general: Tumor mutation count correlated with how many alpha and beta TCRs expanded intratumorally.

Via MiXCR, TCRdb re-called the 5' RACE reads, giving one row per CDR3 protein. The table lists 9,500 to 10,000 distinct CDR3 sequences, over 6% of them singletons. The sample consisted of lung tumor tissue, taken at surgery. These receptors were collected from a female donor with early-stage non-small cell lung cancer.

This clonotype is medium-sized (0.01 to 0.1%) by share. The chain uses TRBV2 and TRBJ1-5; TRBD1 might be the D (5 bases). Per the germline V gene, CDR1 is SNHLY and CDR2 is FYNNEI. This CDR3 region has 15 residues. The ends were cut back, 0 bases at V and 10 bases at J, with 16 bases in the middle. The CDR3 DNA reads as TGTGCCAGCAGTGAAGCGGGGCAGTTGACGGTACCCCAGCATTTT. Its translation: CASSEAGQLTVPQHF.

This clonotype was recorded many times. CDR3 residues: CASSPAGGQETQYF. CDR3 coding DNA: TGTGCCAGCAGCCCCGCGGGGGGGCAAGAGACCCAGTACTTC. The J gene is TRBJ2-5, the V gene TRBV11-2; 9 nucleotides match TRBD2. Germline loops: CDR1 SGHAT, CDR2 FQNNGV. The CDR3 spans 14 residues. Trimming cost V 5 bases and J 2 bases; bases outside gene matches: 3.

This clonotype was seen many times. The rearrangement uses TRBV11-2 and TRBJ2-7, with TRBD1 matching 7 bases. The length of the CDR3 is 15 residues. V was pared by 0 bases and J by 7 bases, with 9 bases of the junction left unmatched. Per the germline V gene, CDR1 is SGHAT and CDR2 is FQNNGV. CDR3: CASSLDSMTGSEQYV. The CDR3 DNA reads TGTGCCAGCAGCTTAGATAGCATGACAGGGTCAGAGCAGTACGTC.

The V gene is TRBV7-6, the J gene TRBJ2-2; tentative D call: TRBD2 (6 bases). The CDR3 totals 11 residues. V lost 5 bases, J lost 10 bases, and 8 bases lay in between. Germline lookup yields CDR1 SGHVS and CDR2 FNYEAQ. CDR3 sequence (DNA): TGTGCCAGCAGCGCGCGGGAGGAGCTGTTTTTT. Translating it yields CASSAREELFF.

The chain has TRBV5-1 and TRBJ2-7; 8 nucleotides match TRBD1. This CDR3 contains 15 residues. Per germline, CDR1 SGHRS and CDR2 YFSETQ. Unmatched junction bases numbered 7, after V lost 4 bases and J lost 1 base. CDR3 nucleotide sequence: TGCGCCAGCAGCCCCGGGACAGGATTGTCCTACGAGCAGTACGTC. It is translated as CASSPGTGLSYEQYV.

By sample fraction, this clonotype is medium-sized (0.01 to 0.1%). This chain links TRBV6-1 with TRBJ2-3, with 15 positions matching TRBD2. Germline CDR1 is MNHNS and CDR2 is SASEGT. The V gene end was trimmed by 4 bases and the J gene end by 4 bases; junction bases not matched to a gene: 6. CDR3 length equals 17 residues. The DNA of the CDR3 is TGTGCCAGCAGTGGACCCAGGACTAGCGGGGGGGCAGATACGCAGTATTTT. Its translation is CASSGPRTSGGADTQYF.

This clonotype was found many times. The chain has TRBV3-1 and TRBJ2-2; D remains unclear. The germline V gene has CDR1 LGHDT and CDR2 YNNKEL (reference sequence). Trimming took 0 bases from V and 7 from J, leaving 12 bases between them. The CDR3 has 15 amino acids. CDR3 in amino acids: CASSQELQSGGELFF. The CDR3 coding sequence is TGTGCCAGCAGCCAAGAGCTCCAGTCCGGCGGGGAGCTGTTTTTT. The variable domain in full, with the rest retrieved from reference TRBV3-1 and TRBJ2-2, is DTAVSQTPKYLVTQMGNDKSIKCEQNLGHDTMYWYKQDSKKFLKIMFSYNNKELIINETVPNRFSPKSPDKAHLNLHINSLELGDSAVYFCASSQELQSGGELFFGEGSRLTVL.

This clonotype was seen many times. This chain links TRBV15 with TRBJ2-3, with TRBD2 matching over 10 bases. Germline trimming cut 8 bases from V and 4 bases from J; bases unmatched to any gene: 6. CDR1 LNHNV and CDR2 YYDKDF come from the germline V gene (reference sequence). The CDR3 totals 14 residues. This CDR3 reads CATGRLAGADTQYF. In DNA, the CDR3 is TGTGCCACCGGAAGACTAGCGGGTGCAGATACGCAGTATTTT.

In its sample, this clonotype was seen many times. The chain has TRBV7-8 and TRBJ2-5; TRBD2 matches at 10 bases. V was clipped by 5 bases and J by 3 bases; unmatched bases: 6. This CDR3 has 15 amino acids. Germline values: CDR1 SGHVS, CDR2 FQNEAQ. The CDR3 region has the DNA TGTGCCAGCAGCGGCAGGACTAGCGGTGAAGAGACCCAGTACTTC. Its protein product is CASSGRTSGEETQYF.

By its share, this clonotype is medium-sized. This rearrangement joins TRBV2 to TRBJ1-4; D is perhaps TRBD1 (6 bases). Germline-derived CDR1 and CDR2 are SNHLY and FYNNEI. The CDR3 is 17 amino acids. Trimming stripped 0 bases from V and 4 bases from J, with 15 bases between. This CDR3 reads CASSEAEGGAINEKLFF. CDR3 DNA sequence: TGTGCCAGCAGTGAAGCAGAGGGGGGCGCAATTAATGAAAAACTGTTTTTT. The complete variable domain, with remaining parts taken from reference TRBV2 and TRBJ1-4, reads EPEVTQTPSHQVTQMGQEVILRCVPISNHLYFYWYRQILGQKVEFLVSFYNNEISEKSEIFDDQFSVERPDGSNFTLKIRSTKLEDSAMYFCASSEAEGGAINEKLFFGSGTQLSVL.